The next 28 T cell receptor beta chains were all read from a single sample in a study of cytomegalovirus exposure and HLA in healthy donors. PCR primers comprised 60 Vbeta and 13 Jbeta primers. This table comes from immunoSEQ multiplex PCR, and its TCRdb copy is limited to in-frame clones, with some not included. The sample has about 170,000 clones; roughly 80% are singletons. The specimen sequenced was PBMCs. The source is a girl aged 10 to 17 in good health and CMV-seropositive.

This clone was counted once. This chain links TRBV9 with TRBJ1-3; 7 bases map to TRBD1. The CDR3 contains 17 residues. Germline V gene sequence: CDR1 SGDLS, CDR2 YYNGEE. J lost 0 bases, V lost 3 bases, and 9 bases had no gene match. CDR3 loop: CASSAPRGQLSGNTIYF. DNA for the CDR3: TGTGCCAGCAGCGCCCCGCGGGGACAGCTCTCTGGAAACACCATATATTTT.

The J gene is TRBJ1-1, the V gene TRBV5-1, with a weak D call TRBD1 (6 bases). CDR1 and CDR2 from the germline V gene are SGHRS and YFSETQ. With 5 bases removed from V and 4 bases from J, the gap between germline ends came to 15 bases. This CDR3 comprises 14 residues. CDR3 DNA: TGCGCCAGCAGACGTCAGGGGCTGCGCACTGAAGCTTTCTTT. Amino acid sequence: CASRRQGLRTEAFF.

The chain carries TRBV30 and TRBJ2-7; 8 bases match TRBD2. Trimming at V came to 0 bases and at J to 6 bases, leaving 10 bases not matched to a gene. There are 15 residues in the CDR3. Per germline, CDR1 GTSNPN and CDR2 SVGIG (reference sequence). The CDR3 DNA sequence: TGTGCCTGGAGTGTACTCTGGACTAGCTTGAGCGAGCAGTACTTC. Protein product: CAWSVLWTSLSEQYF.

The chain recombines TRBV19 with TRBJ2-1, with a possible D match to TRBD2 (5 bases). Per germline, CDR1 LNHDA and CDR2 SQIVND (reference sequence). Trimming removed 1 base at V and 8 bases at J, with 15 bases between. This CDR3 spans 15 amino acids. CDR3 region: CASSIGLAPHDEQFF. The CDR3 DNA sequence: TGTGCCAGTAGTATAGGGCTAGCCCCCCATGATGAGCAGTTCTTC. The variable domain in full, with the rest retrieved from reference TRBV19 and TRBJ2-1, is DGGITQSPKYLFRKEGQNVTLSCEQNLNHDAMYWYRQDPGQGLRLIYYSQIVNDFQKGDIAEGYSVSREKKESFPLTVTSAQKNPTAFYLCASSIGLAPHDEQFFGPGTRLTVL.

V and J are TRBV29-1 and TRBJ2-1; D might be TRBD1 (6 bases). This CDR3 spans 12 amino acids. Trimming left V 7 bases short and J 4 bases short, with 11 bases between. The V gene's germline CDR1 is SQVTM and CDR2 ANQGSEA. In DNA, the CDR3 is TGCAGCGCGCCGACAGGTTACAATGAGCAGTTCTTC. Translation gives CSAPTGYNEQFF.

The V and J genes are TRBV19 and TRBJ1-1; D not resolved. Germline lookup yields CDR1 LNHDA and CDR2 SQIVND (reference sequence). CDR3 length: 15 residues. The V end lost 2 bases, the J end lost 7 bases, and 17 bases lay between the germline ends. The CDR3 region has the DNA TGTGCCAGTAGTATATCGGGCGGGCAAAACTATGAAGCTTTCTTT. Translating it yields CASSISGGQNYEAFF.

V gene TRBV18 combines with J gene TRBJ1-1; D ambiguous. V gave up 0 bases and J gave up 2 bases, with 13 bases separating them. This CDR3 has 16 residues. The germline CDR1 and CDR2 sequences are KGHSH and LQKENI. The CDR3 loop reads CASSPPLATYNTEAFF. DNA of the CDR3: TGTGCCAGCTCACCACCGCTTGCGACATACAACACTGAAGCTTTCTTT.

The chain couples TRBV25-1 to TRBJ2-1, with 10 bases identical to TRBD2. The CDR3 has 15 residues. Germline trimming cut 5 bases from V and 3 bases from J; bases unmatched to any gene: 4. The germline V gene encodes CDR1 MGHDK and CDR2 SYGVNS. The CDR3: CASSLAGDDYNEQFF. CDR3 bases: TGTGCCAGCAGTCTAGCGGGGGATGACTACAATGAGCAGTTCTTC.

V gene TRBV2 combines with J gene TRBJ1-3; D remains unclear. The CDR3 has 11 amino acids. Looked up from germline, CDR1 is SNHLY and CDR2 is FYNNEI. Trimming shortened V by 8 bases and J by 16 bases, and 18 bases separated the two germline ends. The CDR3 loop reads CASGKPGNTYF. The CDR3 DNA sequence: TGTGCCAGCGGTAAACCGGGAAATACGTATTTT. The full variable domain, completed using reference TRBV2 and TRBJ1-3, is EPEVTQTPSHQVTQMGQEVILRCVPISNHLYFYWYRQILGQKVEFLVSFYNNEISEKSEIFDDQFSVERPDGSNFTLKIRSTKLEDSAMYFCASGKPGNTYFGEGSWLTVV.

The chain joins TRBV29-1 to TRBJ1-1; D ambiguous. The V and J ends lost 0 bases and 0 bases respectively, with 20 bases between them. The CDR3 length is 18 residues. Germline V CDR1 and CDR2: SQVTM, ANQGSEA. CDR3 amino acids: CSVEDSLTMAAMNTEAFF. In DNA, the CDR3 is TGCAGCGTTGAAGATTCCCTCACCATGGCGGCGATGAACACTGAAGCTTTCTTT.

The V call is TRBV10-2, the J call TRBJ2-2; TRBD1 might be the D (5 bases). The CDR3 sequence is 15 residues long. V shed 10 bases and J shed 6 bases, with 21 bases lying between them. Germline V gene data show CDR1 as WSHSY and CDR2 as SAAADI. CDR3 amino acids: CATTTAGNIAGELFF. CDR3 coding DNA: TGCGCCACCACGACGGCAGGGAATATTGCCGGGGAGCTGTTTTTT.

The chain recombines TRBV10-3 with TRBJ1-5, with 8 bases aligning to TRBD1. Germline V gene data show CDR1 as ENHRY and CDR2 as SYGVKD. V gave up 0 bases and J gave up 4 bases; unmatched junction bases: 5. This CDR3 has 16 residues. This chain's CDR3 is CAISESGTGLNQPQHF. For the CDR3, the DNA is TGTGCCATCAGTGAGTCCGGGACAGGACTAAATCAGCCCCAGCATTTT.

The rearrangement uses TRBV10-3 and TRBJ1-3; 9 bases are shared with TRBD1. Germline CDR1 is ENHRY and CDR2 is SYGVKD. J was trimmed by 0 bases and V by 6 bases; bases with no gene match: 3. There are 15 residues in the CDR3. The CDR3 spells CAIRDRGVSGNTIYF. The CDR3 DNA follows: TGTGCCATCAGAGACAGGGGGGTCTCTGGAAACACCATATATTTT.

The CDR3 sequence: CASGNREYEQYF. CDR3 sequence (DNA): TGCGCCAGCGGGAACAGGGAGTACGAGCAGTACTTC. The V gene is TRBV5-1, the J gene TRBJ2-7, with a possible D match to TRBD1 (6 bases). Trimming removed 7 bases from V and 4 bases from J, with 12 bases in between. CDR3 length: 12 amino acids. Germline V gene lookup returns CDR1 SGHRS and CDR2 YFSETQ.

This clone was observed a single time. J is TRBJ2-3 and V is TRBV25-1; 12 bases fit TRBD2. Germline values: CDR1 MGHDK, CDR2 SYGVNS. CDR3 length equals 18 residues. V lost 4 bases to trimming and J lost 4 bases; unmatched junction nucleotides: 12. CDR3 in amino acids: CASSASLTSGSSADTQYF. The CDR3 DNA reads as TGTGCCAGCAGTGCCTCACTGACTAGCGGGAGTTCCGCAGATACGCAGTATTTT.

The J gene is TRBJ2-5, the V gene TRBV29-1; D remains unclear. The ends were cut back, 4 bases at V and 3 bases at J, with 9 bases in the middle. The CDR3 totals 12 residues. Germline V lookup: CDR1 SQVTM, CDR2 ANQGSEA. This CDR3 reads CSVGAAKETQYF. The CDR3, as DNA: TGCAGCGTTGGGGCAGCCAAAGAGACCCAGTACTTC.

This rearrangement joins TRBV27 to TRBJ1-5; 7 bases align to TRBD1. CDR1 MNHEY and CDR2 SMNVEV come from the germline V gene (reference sequence). V lost 2 bases and J lost 7; bases outside the gene matches: 5. The CDR3 spans 14 residues. This CDR3 reads CASSLGPGGQPQHF. CDR3 nucleotide sequence: TGTGCCAGCAGTTTAGGGCCAGGGGGACAGCCCCAGCATTTT.

The rearrangement uses TRBV7-2 and TRBJ1-5; D remains unclear. Germline V gene lookup returns CDR1 SGHTA and CDR2 FQGNSA. CDR3 length equals 14 residues. V was cut by 3 bases and J by 6 bases, with 12 bases left in between. CDR3 nucleotides: TGTGCCAGCAGCTTGGGCAGGTTGAGTCAGCCCCAGCATTTT. This encodes CASSLGRLSQPQHF.

V gene TRBV15 combines with J gene TRBJ2-3; D is possibly TRBD2 (5 bases). V lost 0 bases, J lost 4 bases, and 14 bases lay in between. The germline CDR1 and CDR2 sequences are LNHNV and YYDKDF (reference sequence). CDR3 length: 16 amino acids. The DNA for the CDR3 is TGTGCCACCAGCAGAGATCGAAGGATGAGGGCAGATACGCAGTATTTT. Residues: CATSRDRRMRADTQYF.

The chain has TRBV13 and TRBJ2-7, with TRBD1 matching over 7 bases. Germline loops: CDR1 PRHDT, CDR2 FYEKMQ (reference sequence). The CDR3 has 15 amino acids. The V gene end was trimmed by 5 bases and the J gene end by 3 bases; junction bases not matched to a gene: 10. In DNA, the CDR3 is TGTGCCAGCAGCCCTCGGACAGGAAACAGCTACGAGCAGTACTTC. Its translation is CASSPRTGNSYEQYF.

This clone was found a few times. The J gene is TRBJ2-1, the V gene TRBV5-6, with D maybe TRBD2 (6 bases). Trimming removed 4 bases from V and 5 bases from J, with 19 bases in between. The CDR3 runs to 16 residues. CDR1 is SGHDT, CDR2 YYEEEE, per germline. CDR3 region: CASSTPLSRTNNEQFF. DNA of the CDR3: TGTGCCAGCAGCACCCCCCTCTCGCGGACTAACAATGAGCAGTTCTTC.

This chain links TRBV23-1 with TRBJ2-7, with 12 positions matching TRBD2. TRBV23-1 is reported as an ORF; its role is uncertain. J lost 6 bases, V lost 0 bases, and 6 bases had no gene match. This CDR3 region has 16 residues. The CDR3 loop reads CASSQSSSGRDLEQYF. CDR3 DNA: TGCGCCAGCAGTCAATCTTCTAGCGGGAGGGACCTCGAGCAGTACTTC.

This clone was seen a single time. The chain links TRBV27 to TRBJ1-2; D may be TRBD1 (5 bases). V was cut by 5 bases and J by 7 bases, with 17 bases left in between. The CDR3 is made up of 14 amino acids. Germline V gene sequence: CDR1 MNHEY, CDR2 SMNVEV (reference sequence). CDR3 amino acids: CASSAVGPGGGYTF. The DNA of the CDR3 is TGTGCCAGCAGTGCGGTGGGCCCCGGGGGTGGCTACACCTTC.

This chain connects TRBV10-3 to TRBJ2-3; tentatively, D is TRBD1 (6 bases). Trimming took 4 bases from V and 2 from J, leaving 13 bases between them. Germline V gene sequence: CDR1 ENHRY, CDR2 SYGVKD. The CDR3 covers 15 residues. The CDR3 DNA is TGTGCCATCAGTGCTCGTCGGGACAACACAGATACGCAGTATTTT. Its translation is CAISARRDNTDTQYF.

This rearrangement joins TRBV6-4 to TRBJ2-1; the match to TRBD2 covers 15 bases. CDR3 length: 17 residues. Germline CDR1 is MRHNA and CDR2 is SNTAGT. Trimming removed 3 bases from V and 10 bases from J; junction bases left unmatched: 10. The CDR3 is CASSEQSGLAGGPEQFF. CDR3 DNA: TGTGCCAGCAGTGAACAAAGTGGACTAGCGGGGGGGCCCGAGCAGTTCTTC.

As DNA, the CDR3 is TGTGCCACCAGCAGAGGCCCCGGGGGGGGGTACGAGCAGTACTTC. It codes for CATSRGPGGGYEQYF. The rearrangement joins TRBV15 to TRBJ2-7; TRBD2 agrees at 8 bases. Germline loops: CDR1 LNHNV, CDR2 YYDKDF (reference sequence). The CDR3 loop spans 15 amino acids. The V and J ends lost 1 base and 4 bases, in that order; junction bases with no gene match: 6.

The genes are TRBV5-1 and TRBJ2-1; TRBD2 matches 7 bases. This CDR3 has 13 amino acids. Germline V gene lookup returns CDR1 SGHRS and CDR2 YFSETQ. V trimming: 0 bases; J trimming: 8 bases; junction bases outside the gene matches: 2. CDR3 loop: CASSLEAGDEQFF. The CDR3 region has the DNA TGCGCCAGCAGCTTGGAGGCGGGGGATGAGCAGTTCTTC.

The V call is TRBV2, the J call TRBJ2-5; no clear D. The CDR3 spans 12 residues. Germline V CDR1 and CDR2: SNHLY, FYNNEI. Trimming took off 5 bases at V and 0 bases at J, with 4 bases between the two ends. CDR3 DNA sequence: TGTGCCAGCAGTTTCAACCAAGAGACCCAGTACTTC. Its translation is CASSFNQETQYF.